The T cell receptor (beta chain) described here comes from a study of OX40 agonist ivuxolimab in advanced cancers. As for the study in general: Patients were treated with intravenous ivuxolimab, dosed at 0.01 to 10 mg/kg and infused every 2 weeks. Three individuals attained partial responses, comprising one hepatocellular carcinoma case and two cutaneous melanoma cases. General study results and limits: There was clonal expansion of CD4+ and CD8+ blood T cells by week 6 at 0.1 to 3.0 mg/kg.

Only in-frame clones appear in the TCRdb table, and some are missing; sequencing was by immunoSEQ multiplex PCR. The sample consists of just under 20,000 clones, about 87% of them appearing once. Germline CDR1 is MDHEN and CDR2 is SYDVKM. The V end lost 3 bases, the J end lost 9 bases, and 15 bases lay between the germline ends. The CDR3 runs to 14 residues. This clone showed up just once. Its target is not known. V gene TRBV28 combines with J gene TRBJ2-1; no firm D call. The starting material was CD4+ or CD8+ T cells sorted from blood, obtained in a trial of the OX40 agonist ivuxolimab. This receptor was identified in an adult with an advanced solid tumor such as melanoma, head and neck, liver or kidney cancer. CDR3 amino acids: CASSFLQLGIEQFF. CDR3 DNA: TGTGCCAGCAGTTTTCTCCAGCTCGGTATTGAGCAGTTCTTC.